These 20 T cell receptor beta chains were all obtained from the same sample, sequenced in a study of blood T cell repertoires in COVID-19. Sequencing used immunoSEQ multiplex PCR; TCRdb keeps in-frame clones, though not all of them. The sample has approximately 260,000 clones, nearly 90% seen once. Sequenced material: PBMCs or T cells enriched from blood (not recorded which). The receptors shown here come from a woman aged 55-69 years who had recovered from COVID-19.

The rearrangement uses TRBV5-4 and TRBJ1-1, with 7 bases lining up with TRBD1. CDR3 length equals 15 residues. Germline loops: CDR1 SGHNT, CDR2 YYREEE (reference sequence). With V trimmed by 7 bases and J by 0 bases, 9 bases remained unmatched. The CDR3 DNA is TGTGCCAGCGCCGACCGGACAGGTTTGAACACTGAAGCTTTCTTT. Residues: CASADRTGLNTEAFF.

V gene TRBV10-3 combines with J gene TRBJ1-2, with TRBD1 matching over 8 bases. Germline V gene sequence: CDR1 ENHRY, CDR2 SYGVKD. Unmatched junction bases numbered 9, after V lost 4 bases and J lost 8 bases. The CDR3 runs to 14 residues. In nucleotides, the CDR3 is TGTGCCATCAGTGCCCAACAGGGGGAAGAAGGCTACACCTTC. It specifies CAISAQQGEEGYTF.

The rearrangement joins TRBV6-1 to TRBJ1-5; D gene ambiguous. V lost 0 bases to trimming and J lost 10 bases, with 13 bases between them. Germline lookup yields CDR1 MNHNS and CDR2 SASEGT. The CDR3 has 14 amino acids. CDR3 loop: CASSEAAGVRPQHF. CDR3 DNA sequence: TGTGCCAGCAGTGAAGCCGCTGGAGTCAGACCCCAGCATTTT.

This clone came up once. Within the sample, other DNA sequences also encode this same CDR3. The chain couples TRBV9 to TRBJ2-7, with D tentatively TRBD1 (5 bases). The germline CDR1 and CDR2 sequences are SGDLS and YYNGEE. V gave up 3 bases and J gave up 2 bases, with 9 bases separating them. CDR3 length: 13 residues. DNA of the CDR3: TGTGCCAGCAGCGCCGACAGAACCTACGAGCAGTACTTC. This translates into CASSADRTYEQYF.

The chain links TRBV10-3 to TRBJ2-7; D not resolved. V was cut by 4 bases and J by 2 bases, with 6 bases left in between. Germline V gene data show CDR1 as ENHRY and CDR2 as SYGVKD. The CDR3 spans 12 residues. The CDR3 loop reads CAISGYTYEQYF. The CDR3 bases are TGTGCCATCAGTGGGTACACCTACGAGCAGTACTTC.

The CDR3 sequence: CASATGYNEQFF. The CDR3 DNA reads as TGTGCCAGCGCGACAGGGTACAATGAGCAGTTCTTC. The chain has TRBV6-5 and TRBJ2-1; 7 nucleotides line up with TRBD1. After removal of 8 bases from V and 4 bases from J, the junction contained 2 bases not matched to a gene. The germline V gene has CDR1 MNHEY and CDR2 SVGAGI. The CDR3 spans 12 residues.

Written as DNA, the CDR3 is TGTGCCACCAGCCATAGCGGGACAACCAGAGATACGCAGTATTTT. Protein: CATSHSGTTRDTQYF. The chain recombines TRBV15 with TRBJ2-3; TRBD2 agrees at 8 bases. Unmatched junction bases numbered 9, after V lost 5 bases and J lost 5 bases. This CDR3 region has 15 residues. Germline-derived CDR1 and CDR2 are LNHNV and YYDKDF (reference sequence).

The chain carries TRBV24-1 and TRBJ1-2, with D unresolved. This CDR3 contains 13 residues. Deletions cut 1 base from V and 6 bases from J, with 8 bases between. CDR1 is KGHDR, CDR2 SFDVKD, per germline. The CDR3 here is CATSDFDSDGYTF. As DNA, the CDR3 is TGTGCCACCAGTGATTTTGATTCAGATGGCTACACCTTC.

The genes are TRBV18 and TRBJ2-7, with unresolved D. CDR1 and CDR2 (germline): KGHSH, LQKENI. The CDR3 spans 15 residues. Trimming removed 3 bases at V and 0 bases at J, with 12 bases between. CDR3 residues: CASSPWSRSSYEQYF. The CDR3 bases are TGTGCCAGCTCACCCTGGAGCCGGAGCTCCTACGAGCAGTACTTC. The whole variable domain, filled in from reference TRBV18 and TRBJ2-7, reads NAGVMQNPRHLVRRRGQEARLRCSPMKGHSHVYWYRQLPEEGLKFMVYLQKENIIDESGMPKERFSAEFPKEGPSILRIQQVVRGDSAAYFCASSPWSRSSYEQYFGPGTRLTVT.

V is TRBV11-2 and J is TRBJ2-7; 8 positions match TRBD2. Germline CDR1 reads SGHAT; CDR2 reads FQNNGV. With 5 bases clipped from V and 2 bases from J, the junction kept 5 bases outside the gene matches. The CDR3 runs to 14 residues. CDR3 sequence reads: CASSLPGGTYEQYF. CDR3 DNA sequence: TGTGCCAGCAGCCTCCCGGGAGGGACCTACGAGCAGTACTTC.

The genes are TRBV7-3 and TRBJ2-1, with 11 positions matching TRBD2. V lost 5 bases to trimming and J lost 5 bases; unmatched junction nucleotides: 2. This CDR3 spans 14 amino acids. CDR1 SGHTA and CDR2 FQGTGA come from the germline V gene. The CDR3 spells CASSRLAGHNEQFF. CDR3 in DNA: TGTGCCAGCAGCAGACTAGCGGGACACAATGAGCAGTTCTTC.

This clone was detected a few times. The J gene is TRBJ1-1, the V gene TRBV18; D ambiguous. Trimming left V 2 bases short and J 0 bases short, with 7 bases between. Germline V gives CDR1 KGHSH, CDR2 LQKENI. CDR3 length equals 14 residues. The DNA of the CDR3 is TGTGCCAGCTCACCAGTACACATGAACACTGAAGCTTTCTTT. This codes for CASSPVHMNTEAFF.

The rearrangement joins TRBV27 to TRBJ1-5; D gene ambiguous. The CDR3 is made up of 15 amino acids. Germline V gene lookup returns CDR1 MNHEY and CDR2 SMNVEV (reference sequence). V was cut by 6 bases and J by 1 base, with 13 bases left in between. CDR3 DNA: TGTGCCAGCAGGTCCACCGCGGGGAGCAATCAGCCCCAGCATTTT. Translating gives CASRSTAGSNQPQHF.

The chain recombines TRBV7-2 with TRBJ2-1; D possibly corresponds to TRBD2 (6 bases). Germline V gene data show CDR1 as SGHTA and CDR2 as FQGNSA. The CDR3 length is 16 residues. The V end lost 1 base, the J end lost 6 bases, and 16 bases lay between the germline ends. This CDR3 reads CASSLVFAGRTNEQFF. CDR3 coding DNA: TGTGCCAGCAGCTTAGTGTTTGCGGGGCGCACCAATGAGCAGTTCTTC.

A remark on this clone: The same CDR3 arises from other DNA sequences in this sample as well. The J gene is TRBJ1-6, the V gene TRBV28; 8 bases line up with TRBD1. This CDR3 has 14 amino acids. Germline V gene data show CDR1 as MDHEN and CDR2 as SYDVKM. With 3 bases clipped from V and 7 bases from J, the junction kept 2 bases outside the gene matches. The CDR3 reads CASSLGDRNSPLHF. CDR3 DNA sequence: TGTGCCAGCAGTTTGGGGGACAGGAATTCACCCCTCCACTTT.

V gene TRBV9 combines with J gene TRBJ2-3; 7 bases fit TRBD2. Germline V gene sequence: CDR1 SGDLS, CDR2 YYNGEE. This CDR3 has 16 residues. The ends lost 4 bases at V and 5 bases at J; junction bases unmatched: 13. Written as DNA, the CDR3 is TGTGCCAGCAGCCCACAGGCGGGAGTGGTAATAGATACGCAGTATTTT. Its protein product is CASSPQAGVVIDTQYF.

V usage is TRBV28 and J usage is TRBJ1-1, with a possible D match to TRBD1 (5 bases). The CDR3 contains 13 residues. Per the germline V gene, CDR1 is MDHEN and CDR2 is SYDVKM. The V end lost 8 bases, the J end lost 3 bases, and 13 bases lay between the germline ends. CDR3 nucleotides: TGTGCCAGCTTGAGATGGGGCTACACTGAAGCTTTCTTT. Its protein is CASLRWGYTEAFF.

This clone was seen only once. CDR3 sequence (DNA): TGTGCCAGCAGTTTCCCTTGGAGTGAGCAGTTCTTC. Translation gives CASSFPWSEQFF. The rearrangement joins TRBV12-3 or TRBV12-4 to TRBJ2-1; no reliable D call. Trimming took 3 bases from V and 9 from J, leaving 9 bases between them. This CDR3 has 12 amino acids.

The chain combines TRBV5-4 with TRBJ1-3, with a tentative D call TRBD1 (5 bases). Germline assignment: CDR1 SGHNT and CDR2 YYREEE (reference sequence). The ends were cut back, 3 bases at V and 1 base at J, with 14 bases in the middle. The length of the CDR3 is 16 residues. The CDR3 DNA sequence: TGTGCCAGCAGCTCAACTACTCAGGGATCTGGAAACACCATATATTTT. Protein: CASSSTTQGSGNTIYF.

This clone was found many times. The chain couples TRBV6-5 to TRBJ1-2; no clear D gene. Trimming removed 10 bases at V and 2 bases at J, with 11 bases between. Per the germline V gene, CDR1 is MNHEY and CDR2 is SVGAGI. This CDR3 has 12 amino acids. CDR3 loop: CATKERNYGYTF. CDR3 DNA: TGTGCCACCAAGGAGAGGAACTATGGCTACACCTTC.